Below are 31 T cell receptor beta chains sequenced from a single sample in a study of cytomegalovirus exposure and HLA in healthy donors. The method was immunoSEQ multiplex PCR; TCRdb's version includes in-frame clones alone and lacks a portion of them. The sample yields 71,000 or so clones, 94% seen once. Sequenced material: PBMCs. Source of these receptors: a woman younger than 30 in good health and CMV-seronegative.

This clone was found once. The J gene is TRBJ1-6, the V gene TRBV27; no firm D call. CDR1 and CDR2 from the germline V gene are MNHEY and SMNVEV (reference sequence). Trimming took 2 bases from V and 7 from J, leaving 9 bases between them. CDR3 length equals 14 residues. This CDR3 reads CASSLGRENSPLHF. In DNA, the CDR3 is TGTGCCAGCAGTTTAGGGCGGGAGAATTCACCCCTCCACTTT.

The chain combines TRBV2 with TRBJ2-7; D remains ambiguous. CDR3 length equals 15 residues. CDR1 SNHLY and CDR2 FYNNEI come from the germline V gene. Trimming shortened V by 7 bases and J by 0 bases, and 16 bases separated the two germline ends. The CDR3 bases are TGTGCCAGCACCCCTCGGGTGCTCAGCTCCTACGAGCAGTACTTC. Its protein product is CASTPRVLSSYEQYF.

This clone has only one observation. This chain uses TRBV30 with TRBJ2-6, with 8 bases aligning to TRBD2. CDR1 and CDR2 from the germline V gene are GTSNPN and SVGIG (reference sequence). The CDR3 is made up of 16 amino acids. V shed 2 bases and J 3 bases; nucleotides not matched to a gene: 6. This CDR3 reads CAWSPGGRGGANVLTF. DNA of the CDR3: TGTGCCTGGAGTCCGGGGGGGCGCGGTGGGGCCAACGTCCTGACTTTC.

V gene TRBV30 combines with J gene TRBJ2-1; tentatively, D is TRBD2 (6 bases). Germline V gene data show CDR1 as GTSNPN and CDR2 as SVGIG (reference sequence). Trimming left V 4 bases short and J 5 bases short, with 21 bases between. The CDR3 totals 16 residues. This CDR3 is CAWTPPPGEDDNEQFF. Here the CDR3 DNA reads TGTGCCTGGACCCCGCCCCCGGGGGAGGATGACAATGAGCAGTTCTTC.

The CDR3 spells CASSGKLLPIRLNTEAFF. For the CDR3, the DNA is TGTGCCAGCAGTGGTAAACTCCTCCCTATCAGGTTGAACACTGAAGCTTTCTTT. The V call is TRBV6-1, the J call TRBJ1-1; D is ambiguous. The CDR3 has 18 residues. CDR1 MNHNS and CDR2 SASEGT come from the germline V gene. Trimming removed 4 bases from V and 0 bases from J, with 21 bases in between.

The V and J genes are TRBV2 and TRBJ1-6; D possibly corresponds to TRBD1 (5 bases). The V and J ends lost 11 bases and 10 bases respectively, with 18 bases between them. Germline V gives CDR1 SNHLY, CDR2 FYNNEI. This CDR3 is 13 amino acids long. CDR3 loop: CACEGVIRSPLHF. The CDR3 region has the DNA TGTGCCTGCGAAGGGGTAATTAGATCACCCCTCCACTTT. The variable domain in full, completed from reference TRBV2 and TRBJ1-6, reads EPEVTQTPSHQVTQMGQEVILRCVPISNHLYFYWYRQILGQKVEFLVSFYNNEISEKSEIFDDQFSVERPDGSNFTLKIRSTKLEDSAMYFCACEGVIRSPLHFGNGTRLTVT.

The V gene is TRBV7-8, the J gene TRBJ2-1; 8 positions match TRBD2. CDR3 length: 15 residues. Trimming took 5 bases from V and 6 from J; bases not matched to a gene: 9. Germline V gene data show CDR1 as SGHVS and CDR2 as FQNEAQ. DNA for the CDR3: TGTGCCAGCAGCCGGGGGGGCCATTTCGGCAATGAGCAGTTCTTC. As protein: CASSRGGHFGNEQFF.

V usage is TRBV7-2 and J usage is TRBJ2-1; D is perhaps TRBD2 (6 bases). V was clipped by 6 bases and J by 2 bases, with 20 bases between them. From germline, CDR1 is SGHTA and CDR2 FQGNSA. CDR3 length equals 17 residues. CDR3 DNA sequence: TGTGCCAGCAGGCCCAAACTTGGGACTCCGACCTACAATGAGCAGTTCTTC. This translates into CASRPKLGTPTYNEQFF.

The chain has TRBV27 and TRBJ2-7, with D tentatively TRBD1 (6 bases). Trimming pared 3 bases from V and 4 bases from J, leaving 16 bases between. The CDR3 is 15 residues long. Germline CDR1 and CDR2: MNHEY and SMNVEV (reference sequence). CDR3 sequence (DNA): TGTGCCAGCAGTTTTTATGGGGGCGCAAGATACGAGCAGTACTTC. Protein sequence: CASSFYGGARYEQYF.

V is TRBV7-9 and J is TRBJ2-1; 8 bases match TRBD2. CDR1 and CDR2 (germline): SEHNR, FQNEAQ (reference sequence). V lost 1 base, J lost 9 bases, and 8 bases stayed unmatched. The CDR3 sequence is 15 residues long. This CDR3 is CASSLGGAGVSEQFF. The CDR3 nucleotides are TGTGCCAGCAGCTTAGGGGGAGCGGGAGTATCTGAGCAGTTCTTC.

This clone was found a few times. V and J are TRBV7-3 and TRBJ2-2, with TRBD1 identical over 8 bases. CDR1 and CDR2 (germline): SGHTA, FQGTGA. CDR3 size: 16 residues. With 1 base clipped from V and 4 bases from J, the junction kept 5 bases outside the gene matches. This CDR3 is CASSLMSGGGTGELFF. The CDR3 coding sequence is TGTGCCAGCAGCTTAATGTCAGGGGGCGGCACCGGGGAGCTGTTTTTT.

The rearrangement links TRBV28 to TRBJ1-4; TRBD1 agrees at 9 bases. Trimming cost V 6 bases and J 10 bases; bases outside gene matches: 9. Germline loops: CDR1 MDHEN, CDR2 SYDVKM. This CDR3 is 14 amino acids long. CDR3 loop: CASSSGQGRGKLFF. CDR3 in DNA: TGTGCCAGCAGCAGCGGACAGGGGAGAGGAAAACTGTTTTTT.

The rearrangement joins TRBV11-2 to TRBJ2-5; tentatively, D is TRBD1 (6 bases). The CDR3 totals 15 residues. Trimming removed 0 bases at V and 1 base at J, with 9 bases between. Germline CDR1 SGHAT, CDR2 FQNNGV. CDR3 sequence reads: CASSLDRGTQETQYF. For the CDR3, the DNA is TGTGCCAGCAGCTTAGATAGGGGGACCCAAGAGACCCAGTACTTC.

This clone has only a few counts. The J gene is TRBJ2-3, the V gene TRBV6-1; TRBD1 matches at 7 bases. The germline gives CDR1 MNHNS, CDR2 SASEGT. Unmatched junction bases numbered 5, after V lost 3 bases and J lost 2 bases. The length of the CDR3 is 15 residues. For the CDR3, the DNA is TGTGCCAGCAGTGACGGGGACAGCCACACAGATACGCAGTATTTT. Its protein product is CASSDGDSHTDTQYF.

This chain uses TRBV11-2 with TRBJ1-2; tentatively, D is TRBD1 (6 bases). Germline CDR1 SGHAT, CDR2 FQNNGV. The V end was cut by 3 bases, the J end by 5 bases, with 19 bases between. The CDR3 is made up of 16 amino acids. In DNA, the CDR3 is TGTGCCAGCAGCTTGATCGGGGGGGGAAGGGGGTATGGCTACACCTTC. Its translation is CASSLIGGGRGYGYTF.

V is TRBV6-1 and J is TRBJ2-6, with D maybe TRBD1 (6 bases). V shed 11 bases and J shed 0 bases, with 14 bases lying between them. Germline assignment: CDR1 MNHNS and CDR2 SASEGT. This CDR3 has 15 amino acids. This CDR3 reads CALAEGDSGANVLTF. For the CDR3, the DNA is TGTGCCCTCGCCGAGGGGGACTCTGGGGCCAACGTCCTGACTTTC.

The gene calls are TRBV4-3 and TRBJ1-4; D perhaps matches TRBD1 (5 bases). CDR3 length: 17 residues. Germline V gene lookup returns CDR1 LGHNA and CDR2 YSLEER. Trimming shortened V by 0 bases and J by 6 bases, and 17 bases separated the two germline ends. The CDR3, as DNA: TGCGCCAGCAGCCAAGATCCCCACGACAGTGCAGATGAAAAACTGTTTTTT. Translation: CASSQDPHDSADEKLFF.

The sample holds one count of this clone. The chain employs TRBV11-2 and TRBJ2-2; D gene uncertain. CDR1 and CDR2 from the germline V gene are SGHAT and FQNNGV. V shed 5 bases and J shed 7 bases, with 5 bases lying between them. CDR3 length: 11 residues. CDR3 coding DNA: TGTGCCAGCAGCCTGTACGGGGAGCTGTTTTTT. Encoded protein: CASSLYGELFF.

This rearrangement joins TRBV6-1 to TRBJ1-2; 9 positions agree with TRBD1. Germline CDR1 MNHNS, CDR2 SASEGT. The CDR3 sequence is 15 residues long. The J segment lost 5 bases and the V segment lost 5 bases, leaving 9 bases of the junction unmatched. The CDR3 sequence: CASSKEGTGSYGYTF. CDR3 nucleotides: TGTGCCAGCAGTAAGGAAGGGACAGGGTCTTATGGCTACACCTTC.

The chain joins TRBV11-2 to TRBJ1-2; D gene unclear. This CDR3 has 15 amino acids. The V end lost 0 bases, the J end lost 0 bases, and 8 bases lay between the germline ends. Germline V gene lookup returns CDR1 SGHAT and CDR2 FQNNGV. The CDR3 region has the DNA TGTGCCAGCAGCTTAGATGTCGTTACTAACTATGGCTACACCTTC. Protein product: CASSLDVVTNYGYTF.

The chain has TRBV7-6 and TRBJ2-5, with TRBD2 matching over 7 bases. The CDR3 runs to 16 residues. Germline CDR1 is SGHVS and CDR2 is FNYEAQ. Trimming took 1 base from V and 5 from J; bases not matched to a gene: 10. The CDR3 DNA sequence: TGTGCCAGCAGCTTAGGGATCAGCCCCGGGGGGGAGACCCAGTACTTC. It yields the protein CASSLGISPGGETQYF.

The CDR3 nucleotides read TGCGCCAGCAGGCGGCGGGCGTCCAACACTGAAGCTTTCTTT. Its translation is CASRRRASNTEAFF. This chain links TRBV23-1 with TRBJ1-1, with unresolved D. TRBV23-1 is assigned to the ORF class and has an uncertain function. V was pared by 6 bases and J by 2 bases, with 13 bases between. This CDR3 has 14 amino acids.

The chain combines TRBV25-1 with TRBJ2-1; 11 bases agree with TRBD1. Germline V gives CDR1 MGHDK, CDR2 SYGVNS. The J segment lost 8 bases and the V segment lost 1 base, leaving 1 base of the junction unmatched. CDR3 length: 14 residues. CDR3 coding DNA: TGTGCCAGCAGTGAATTGGACAGGGGGCATGAGCAGTTCTTC. Residues: CASSELDRGHEQFF.

V gene TRBV11-3 combines with J gene TRBJ2-1; 13 bases fit TRBD2. This CDR3 comprises 16 residues. V shed 5 bases and J 11 bases; nucleotides not matched to a gene: 12. The germline CDR1 and CDR2 sequences are SGHNT and YENEEA. The CDR3: CASSLSPGLAGNQQFF. As DNA, the CDR3 is TGTGCCAGCAGCCTCTCCCCGGGACTAGCGGGGAATCAGCAGTTCTTC. The full variable domain, its missing parts supplied by reference TRBV11-3 and TRBJ2-1, is EAGVVQSPRYKIIEKKQPVAFWCNPISGHNTLYWYLQNLGQGPELLIRYENEEAVDDSQLPKDRFSAERLKGVDSTLKIQPAELGDSAVYLCASSLSPGLAGNQQFFGPGTRLTVL.

This chain links TRBV11-2 with TRBJ1-1; tentative D call: TRBD1 (6 bases). The length of the CDR3 is 17 residues. V lost 3 bases, J lost 0 bases, and 17 bases lay in between. Germline V CDR1 and CDR2: SGHAT, FQNNGV. The CDR3 loop reads CASSFSIGGDMNTEAFF. CDR3 nucleotide sequence: TGTGCCAGCAGCTTTAGTATCGGGGGGGACATGAACACTGAAGCTTTCTTT.

This clone was counted a single time. This sequence joins TRBV7-3 and TRBJ2-1, with D uncertain. This CDR3 is 13 amino acids long. V gave up 5 bases and J gave up 9 bases, with 14 bases separating them. CDR1 SGHTA and CDR2 FQGTGA come from the germline V gene. The CDR3 here is CASSPTPVPEQFF. The CDR3 DNA is TGTGCCAGCAGCCCAACCCCAGTGCCTGAGCAGTTCTTC.

This clone was seen only once. V and J are TRBV5-5 and TRBJ2-5; D remains unclear. V was shortened by 6 bases and J by 5 bases, with 14 bases between the two germline ends. Germline V gives CDR1 SGHKS, CDR2 YYEKEE (reference sequence). The CDR3 has 13 residues. In DNA, the CDR3 is TGTGCCAGCACCCGACTGCCTGGGGAGACCCAGTACTTC. Translated: CASTRLPGETQYF. Full variable domain (outside the CDR3, taken from reference TRBV5-5 and TRBJ2-5): DAGVTQSPTHLIKTRGQQVTLRCSPISGHKSVSWYQQVLGQGPQFIFQYYEKEERGRGNFPDRFSARQFPNYSSELNVNALLLGDSALYLCASTRLPGETQYFGPGTRLLVL.

The J gene is TRBJ2-5, the V gene TRBV11-2, with D perhaps TRBD2 (6 bases). The V gene lost 0 bases and the J gene lost 4 bases, with 9 bases spanning the gap. This CDR3 region has 14 residues. The germline gives CDR1 SGHAT, CDR2 FQNNGV. This chain's CDR3 is CASSLDGSGETQYF. The DNA for the CDR3 is TGTGCCAGCAGCTTAGATGGTAGCGGAGAGACCCAGTACTTC.

J is TRBJ1-2 and V is TRBV7-8; 8 nucleotides align to TRBD1. Germline V gene lookup returns CDR1 SGHVS and CDR2 FQNEAQ. The CDR3 totals 15 residues. The junction had 10 bases not matched to a gene; V was cut back by 5 bases and J by 5 bases. This chain's CDR3 is CASSPRTGLGYGYTF. For the CDR3, the DNA is TGTGCCAGCAGCCCCCGGACAGGGTTAGGGTATGGCTACACCTTC.

This clone appeared a single time. The chain combines TRBV29-1 with TRBJ2-1; possible D gene TRBD2, 5 bases. Between the trimmed V and J ends, which lost 4 bases and 0 bases, there was a span of 10 bases. From germline, CDR1 is SQVTM and CDR2 ANQGSEA. The CDR3 loop spans 14 amino acids. The CDR3 bases are TGCAGCGTTGGAGTAGCGAGCTCCTACAATGAGCAGTTCTTC. Translating it yields CSVGVASSYNEQFF.

The chain couples TRBV7-3 to TRBJ2-7, with TRBD1 as a possible D gene (6 bases). The CDR3 length is 15 residues. CDR1 is SGHTA, CDR2 FQGTGA, per germline. V shed 0 bases and J shed 4 bases, with 13 bases lying between them. The CDR3 protein is CASSLTAGVGYEQYF. The CDR3, as DNA: TGTGCCAGCAGCTTAACGGCAGGGGTGGGGTACGAGCAGTACTTC.